The 19 T cell receptor beta chains given below trace back to one sample, sequenced in a study of T cells in Graves' hyperthyroidism and ophthalmopathy. Amplified TCR beta CDR3 regions derived from RNA transcripts. First-round RT-PCR with HTBI primers amplified the TCR CDR3 region. TCRdb itself ran the multiplex PCR reads through MiXCR, one entry per CDR3 protein. Of under 750,000 distinct CDR3 sequences in the sample, 18% were seen once. Material for sequencing was blood. These receptors originate from a woman in her forties or fifties with Graves' hyperthyroidism that later progressed to Graves' ophthalmopathy.

This clonotype was seen repeatedly, ten times or more. The chain combines TRBV30 with TRBJ1-2; tentatively, D is TRBD1 (5 bases). CDR1 is GTSNPN, CDR2 SVGIG, per germline (reference sequence). This CDR3 is built from 14 residues. The V end was cut by 5 bases, the J end by 7 bases, with 20 bases between. CDR3 sequence reads: CAWVGRRGDGGYTF. The CDR3 bases are TGTGCCTGGGTTGGACGTAGGGGCGATGGTGGCTACACCTTC.

The V call is TRBV9, the J call TRBJ2-1; D might be TRBD1 (5 bases). CDR1 is SGDLS, CDR2 YYNGEE, per germline. This CDR3 contains 12 residues. Trimming removed 0 bases from V and 12 bases from J, with 10 bases in between. The CDR3 bases are TGTGCCAGCAGCGTAGGGCAGGGTTTGCAGTTCTTC. It yields the protein CASSVGQGLQFF.

Only a few counts were recorded for this clonotype. The chain recombines TRBV30 with TRBJ2-7, with 7 bases matching TRBD1. Per the germline V gene, CDR1 is GTSNPN and CDR2 is SVGIG (reference sequence). V lost 5 bases, J lost 6 bases, and 10 bases stayed unmatched. The CDR3 length is 13 residues. The DNA for the CDR3 is TGTGCCTGGGAAGGGACAGCGTATAGCGAGCAGTACTTC. This translates into CAWEGTAYSEQYF.

CDR3 residues: CASSHPGGRGGETQYF. The CDR3, as DNA: TGTGCCAGCAGCCACCCAGGGGGGCGGGGCGGAGAGACCCAGTACTTC. J is TRBJ2-5 and V is TRBV3-1, with D possibly being TRBD1 (7 bases). Germline lookup yields CDR1 LGHDT and CDR2 YNNKEL (reference sequence). V lost 3 bases to trimming and J lost 4 bases, with 18 bases between them. The CDR3 extends over 16 amino acids.

This clonotype was observed many times. This chain connects TRBV12-3 or TRBV12-4 to TRBJ1-5, with D possibly TRBD1 on 5 matching bases. This CDR3 spans 13 amino acids. Trimming took 3 bases from V and 7 from J, leaving 10 bases between them. DNA of the CDR3: TGTGCCAGCAGTTTGGGGGGTTTCCAGCCCCAGCATTTT. Its protein product is CASSLGGFQPQHF.

Only a few counts were recorded for this clonotype. In DNA form, the CDR3 reads TGTGCCAGCAGTTACTCGAAAGCTAGCGGGTACTACGAGCAGTACTTC. Amino acids: CASSYSKASGYYEQYF. The chain carries TRBV6-6 and TRBJ2-7; the match to TRBD2 covers 8 bases. Germline CDR1 is MNHNY and CDR2 is SVGAGI (reference sequence). This CDR3 contains 16 residues. The junction had 7 bases not matched to a gene; V was cut back by 0 bases and J by 3 bases.

This sequence joins TRBV4-1 and TRBJ2-1, with TRBD2 identical over 12 bases. CDR3 size: 17 residues. CDR1 and CDR2 from the germline V gene are MGHRA and YSYEKL. With 1 base clipped from V and 4 bases from J, the junction kept 5 bases outside the gene matches. The CDR3, as DNA: TGCGCCAGCAGCCAAGGACTAGCGGGGGTTCAATACAATGAGCAGTTCTTC. Encoded protein: CASSQGLAGVQYNEQFF.

Ten or more counts support this clonotype. The chain recombines TRBV9 with TRBJ1-5; D gene uncertain. The CDR3 has 14 amino acids. Germline CDR1 and CDR2: SGDLS and YYNGEE. V lost 0 bases and J 1 base, leaving 5 bases between the germline ends. The CDR3 loop is CASSVGMSNQPQHF. CDR3 sequence (DNA): TGTGCCAGCAGCGTAGGGATGAGCAATCAGCCCCAGCATTTT.

The table lists this clonotype with a few counts. Since the CDR3 does not end with the conserved phenylalanine or tryptophan, this likely comes from a read error. The V gene is TRBV6-1, the J gene TRBJ1-5, with D maybe TRBD1 (6 bases). CDR3 length: 16 amino acids. V gave up 7 bases and J gave up 0 bases, with 16 bases separating them. In germline, CDR1 is MNHNS, CDR2 SASEGT. The chain's CDR3 is CASNTPGQYSNQPQHL. The CDR3 DNA is TGTGCCAGCAATACTCCGGGACAATATAGCAATCAGCCCCAGCATCTT.

This clonotype was counted only a few times. The rearrangement joins TRBV5-5 to TRBJ1-4; D is uncertain. Trimming removed 0 bases from V and 8 bases from J, with 8 bases in between. Germline CDR1 reads SGHKS; CDR2 reads YYEKEE (reference sequence). This CDR3 contains 13 residues. CDR3 amino acids: CASSLGSQEKLFF. The DNA for the CDR3 is TGTGCCAGCAGCTTGGGATCCCAGGAAAAACTGTTTTTT.

The chain joins TRBV5-1 to TRBJ2-5, with 9 bases lining up with TRBD1. Looked up from germline, CDR1 is SGHRS and CDR2 is YFSETQ. The CDR3 contains 15 residues. The V gene end was trimmed by 4 bases and the J gene end by 1 base; junction bases not matched to a gene: 5. CDR3 amino acids: CASSDWTGAQETQYF. The CDR3 region has the DNA TGCGCCAGCAGCGACTGGACAGGGGCCCAAGAGACCCAGTACTTC.

This clonotype turned up a few times. The J gene is TRBJ1-6, the V gene TRBV4-1, with D perhaps TRBD1 (5 bases). The germline V and J ends were trimmed by 3 bases and 3 bases, with 9 bases remaining between them. This CDR3 contains 15 residues. CDR1 MGHRA and CDR2 YSYEKL come from the germline V gene. The CDR3 spells CASSHGTDYNSPLHF. CDR3 DNA: TGCGCCAGCAGCCACGGGACGGACTATAATTCACCCCTCCACTTT.

This clonotype was seen ten or more times. This chain uses TRBV7-9 with TRBJ1-1; a possible D gene is TRBD1 (5 bases). The length of the CDR3 is 13 residues. V shed 5 bases and J shed 4 bases, with 11 bases lying between them. The V gene's germline CDR1 is SEHNR and CDR2 FQNEAQ (reference sequence). CDR3 region: CASSPIGGTEAFF. The CDR3 region has the DNA TGTGCCAGCAGCCCTATCGGGGGCACTGAAGCTTTCTTT.

This clonotype came up many times. This chain joins TRBV20-1 and TRBJ1-2; D ambiguous. The germline V gene encodes CDR1 DFQATT and CDR2 SNEGSKA (reference sequence). The CDR3 extends over 14 amino acids. The CDR3 nucleotides read TGCACCGCTAGTTCTGCGGGGTGGAACTATGGCTACACCTTC. This translates into CTASSAGWNYGYTF.

Ten or more counts support this clonotype. The V and J genes are TRBV18 and TRBJ1-2, with unresolved D. V was shortened by 5 bases and J by 4 bases, with 11 bases between the two germline ends. CDR1 is KGHSH and CDR2 is LQKENI in the germline V gene. The CDR3 totals 13 residues. CDR3: CASSIGESYGYTF. In nucleotides, the CDR3 is TGTGCCAGCTCAATCGGAGAGTCCTATGGCTACACCTTC.

This clonotype was detected only a few times. The chain combines TRBV18 with TRBJ1-4, with D unclear. Trimming took off 3 bases at V and 7 bases at J, with 18 bases between the two ends. This CDR3 has 16 residues. CDR1 and CDR2 from the germline V gene are KGHSH and LQKENI. The CDR3 DNA is TGTGCCAGCTCACCCAGTGGAAGCTCCGTAGGTGAAAAACTGTTTTTT. Protein sequence: CASSPSGSSVGEKLFF.

This clonotype was found a few times. This chain joins TRBV5-6 and TRBJ2-3, with 7 bases fitting TRBD2. The CDR3 has 14 amino acids. V lost 7 bases and J lost 4; bases outside the gene matches: 9. Germline CDR1 SGHDT, CDR2 YYEEEE. The CDR3 sequence: CASLPGGGADTQYF. In DNA, the CDR3 is TGTGCCAGCCTCCCGGGTGGGGGGGCAGATACGCAGTATTTT.

The chain employs TRBV20-1 and TRBJ2-5; the D is unclear. This CDR3 comprises 13 residues. V was clipped by 1 base and J by 4 bases, with 10 bases between them. CDR1 is DFQATT, CDR2 SNEGSKA, per germline (reference sequence). The CDR3 coding sequence is TGCAGTGCTAGAGGCGCTTGGGGAGAGACCCAGTACTTC. This sequence encodes CSARGAWGETQYF.

V is TRBV7-6 and J is TRBJ2-3; 13 bases agree with TRBD2. Per the germline V gene, CDR1 is SGHVS and CDR2 is FNYEAQ. With 10 bases clipped from V and 4 bases from J, the junction kept 14 bases outside the gene matches. The CDR3 is 17 amino acids. The CDR3 loop reads CATLPGLAGSAPDTQYF. The CDR3 DNA reads as TGTGCCACCCTGCCGGGACTAGCGGGGAGCGCCCCAGATACGCAGTATTTT. The complete variable domain, with remaining parts taken from reference TRBV7-6 and TRBJ2-3, reads GAGVSQSPRYKVTKRGQDVALRCDPISGHVSLYWYRQALGQGPEFLTYFNYEAQQDKSGLPNDRFSAERPEGSISTLTIQRTEQRDSAMYRCATLPGLAGSAPDTQYFGPGTRLTVL.